Shown below are 30 T cell receptor beta chains from a single sample sequenced in a study of T cell responses to AZD1222 COVID-19 vaccine. Produced via immunoSEQ multiplex PCR; TCRdb's table is partial and in-frame only. This sample has 100,000 or so clones, with 80% to 90% found just once. This specimen consisted of peripheral blood, obtained on day 0 of MenACWY control vaccination. The receptors here all came from an adult in good health.

The DNA of the CDR3 is TGTGCCAGAAGCCCAGGCGGGAAGTGGGTCAAAAACATTCAGTACTTC. It specifies CARSPGGKWVKNIQYF. The chain couples TRBV6-2 or TRBV6-3 to TRBJ2-4, with D possibly TRBD2 on 6 matching bases. The ends were cut back, 9 bases at V and 3 bases at J, with 21 bases in the middle. Germline assignment: CDR1 MNHEY and CDR2 SVGEGT. This CDR3 is built from 16 residues.

This chain links TRBV5-8 with TRBJ2-7, with TRBD1 identical over 7 bases. The CDR3 spans 14 residues. Germline trimming cut 2 bases from V and 5 bases from J; bases unmatched to any gene: 7. From germline, CDR1 is SGHTS and CDR2 YDEGEE. CDR3 DNA: TGTGCCAGCAGCTTTCGACAGGGTGTCCACGAGCAGTACTTC. Amino acids: CASSFRQGVHEQYF.

The chain couples TRBV3-1 (or the pseudogene TRBV3-2) to TRBJ1-1; no clear D gene. Trimming took off 3 bases at V and 1 base at J, with 6 bases between the two ends. CDR3 length: 13 amino acids. Germline V lookup: CDR1 LGHDT, CDR2 YNNKEL (reference sequence). The CDR3 region is CASSHRANTEAFF. The CDR3 DNA reads as TGTGCCAGCAGCCACCGAGCGAACACTGAAGCTTTCTTT.

Notes on this clone: Other DNA sequences in the same sample also yield this CDR3. This chain uses TRBV5-1 with TRBJ1-5; D perhaps matches TRBD1 (5 bases). CDR3 length equals 15 residues. V lost 0 bases to trimming and J lost 7 bases, with 14 bases between them. Germline values: CDR1 SGHRS, CDR2 YFSETQ. The CDR3 DNA sequence: TGCGCCAGCAGCTTGGAGGGGCAAGGAGGCCAGCCCCAGCATTTT. This sequence encodes CASSLEGQGGQPQHF.

The chain couples TRBV7-9 to TRBJ2-4; D is uncertain. The ends were cut back, 0 bases at V and 0 bases at J, with 9 bases in the middle. The CDR3 extends over 16 amino acids. The germline CDR1 and CDR2 sequences are SEHNR and FQNEAQ (reference sequence). CDR3 DNA sequence: TGTGCCAGCAGCTTAGCAGGCCACCTAGCCAAAAACATTCAGTACTTC. Residues: CASSLAGHLAKNIQYF.

The chain uses TRBV3-1 (or the pseudogene TRBV3-2) and TRBJ2-5; 7 nucleotides agree with TRBD2. The CDR3 length is 15 residues. Germline loops: CDR1 LGHDT, CDR2 YNNKEL (reference sequence). The V and J ends lost 4 bases and 5 bases, in that order; junction bases with no gene match: 10. The CDR3 coding sequence is TGTGCCAGCAGCCTACTCGGGGGAGGGGACGAGACCCAGTACTTC. It encodes CASSLLGGGDETQYF.

The CDR3 loop reads CASSLATSGRSYNEQFF. The CDR3 DNA reads as TGTGCCAGCAGCTTAGCCACGAGCGGGAGGTCCTACAATGAGCAGTTCTTC. The chain links TRBV7-2 to TRBJ2-1; 9 bases align to TRBD2. Germline CDR1 is SGHTA and CDR2 is FQGNSA. V was clipped by 0 bases and J by 1 base; unmatched bases: 4. The CDR3 is 17 amino acids.

This chain links TRBV10-1 with TRBJ2-5; TRBD1 matches at 9 bases. Germline loops: CDR1 WNHNN, CDR2 SYGVQD (reference sequence). The CDR3 runs 14 residues. The V gene end was trimmed by 0 bases and the J gene end by 9 bases; junction bases not matched to a gene: 5. DNA for the CDR3: TGCGCCAGCAGTGAGTCGGACAGGGGATGGGCCCAGTACTTC. Translation gives CASSESDRGWAQYF.

This chain links TRBV2 with TRBJ1-1; the D gene is possibly TRBD1 (5 bases). Germline loops: CDR1 SNHLY, CDR2 FYNNEI. V lost 4 bases to trimming and J lost 7 bases, with 10 bases between them. CDR3 length equals 12 residues. The DNA for the CDR3 is TGTGCCAGCAGTGGCCGGGGCCATGAAGCTTTCTTT. Encoded protein: CASSGRGHEAFF.

The V and J genes are TRBV5-6 and TRBJ2-7; 7 positions agree with TRBD1. The CDR3 runs 15 residues. J was trimmed by 0 bases and V by 3 bases; bases with no gene match: 6. Per the germline V gene, CDR1 is SGHDT and CDR2 is YYEEEE. CDR3 sequence reads: CASSWDSWSSYEQYF. Here the CDR3 DNA reads TGTGCCAGCAGCTGGGACAGCTGGAGCTCCTACGAGCAGTACTTC. The full variable domain, in which reference TRBV5-6 and TRBJ2-7 provide the parts outside the CDR3, is DAGVTQSPTHLIKTRGQQVTLRCSPKSGHDTVSWYQQALGQGPQFIFQYYEEEERQRGNFPDRFSGHQFPNYSSELNVNALLLGDSALYLCASSWDSWSSYEQYFGPGTRLTVT.

V usage is TRBV20-1 and J usage is TRBJ1-2; D is unresolved. The germline gives CDR1 DFQATT, CDR2 SNEGSKA (reference sequence). The V and J ends lost 5 bases and 3 bases respectively, with 7 bases between them. The CDR3 runs to 11 residues. This CDR3 is CSAYKDYGYTF. The CDR3 bases are TGCAGTGCTTACAAAGACTATGGCTACACCTTC.

This chain uses TRBV7-9 with TRBJ2-7; D is perhaps TRBD1 (6 bases). The V and J ends lost 5 bases and 0 bases respectively, with 11 bases between them. The CDR3 extends over 14 amino acids. Looked up from germline, CDR1 is SEHNR and CDR2 is FQNEAQ (reference sequence). For the CDR3, the DNA is TGTGCCAGCAGCCTGACAGGTCTCTCCTACGAGCAGTACTTC. Translated: CASSLTGLSYEQYF.

This chain connects TRBV11-2 to TRBJ1-1; no definite D call. The CDR3 sequence is 13 residues long. Trimming took off 6 bases at V and 1 base at J, with 9 bases between the two ends. Germline values: CDR1 SGHAT, CDR2 FQNNGV. CDR3 loop: CASRQRANTEAFF. CDR3 coding DNA: TGTGCCAGCAGACAAAGGGCGAACACTGAAGCTTTCTTT.

The chain employs TRBV5-4 and TRBJ1-1; TRBD1 aligns across 8 bases. Germline-derived CDR1 and CDR2 are SGHNT and YYREEE (reference sequence). V dropped 2 bases and J dropped 1; count of bases not matched to a gene: 4. The CDR3 runs 15 residues. CDR3 in amino acids: CASSLQGGGNTEAFF. CDR3 coding DNA: TGTGCCAGCAGCTTACAGGGGGGCGGGAACACTGAAGCTTTCTTT. Drawing the rest from reference TRBV5-4 and TRBJ1-1, the complete variable domain is ETGVTQSPTHLIKTRGQQVTLRCSSQSGHNTVSWYQQALGQGPQFIFQYYREEENGRGNFPPRFSGLQFPNYSSELNVNALELDDSALYLCASSLQGGGNTEAFFGQGTRLTVV.

CDR3 coding DNA: TGTGCCAGCTCACCGATGAGGAGCGCGAGCACAGATACGCAGTATTTT. It codes for CASSPMRSASTDTQYF. The chain carries TRBV18 and TRBJ2-3; D remains ambiguous. This CDR3 contains 16 residues. Germline lookup yields CDR1 KGHSH and CDR2 LQKENI. Trimming cost V 3 bases and J 0 bases, with 13 bases left between them.

The CDR3, as DNA: TGCGCCAGCAGCTTGCCCTCGGGGACAGGGGGCGATGAGCAGTTCTTC. Its protein is CASSLPSGTGGDEQFF. This sequence joins TRBV5-1 and TRBJ2-1; 12 bases are shared with TRBD1. After removal of 1 base from V and 8 bases from J, the junction contained 7 bases not matched to a gene. In germline, CDR1 is SGHRS, CDR2 YFSETQ. The CDR3 extends over 16 amino acids.

V is TRBV19 and J is TRBJ1-6, with a weak D call TRBD1 (5 bases). Germline CDR1 and CDR2: LNHDA and SQIVND (reference sequence). V was cut by 2 bases and J by 10 bases, with 12 bases left in between. The CDR3 is 14 residues long. This CDR3 reads CASSIIQGASPLHF. In DNA form, the CDR3 reads TGTGCCAGTAGTATAATTCAGGGAGCATCACCCCTCCACTTT.

The V gene is TRBV6-2 or TRBV6-3, the J gene TRBJ2-3; the D gene could be TRBD1 or TRBD2 (6 bases each). Trimming removed 5 bases at V and 5 bases at J, with 17 bases between. The CDR3 runs 15 residues. CDR1 MNHEY and CDR2 SVGEGT come from the germline V gene. The CDR3 protein is CASSDRRGRGDTQYF. In DNA form, the CDR3 reads TGTGCCAGCAGTGACCGACGGGGGCGGGGAGATACGCAGTATTTT.

This clone was seen just once. This sequence joins TRBV6-6 and TRBJ1-2; D is perhaps TRBD1 (6 bases). With 5 bases removed from V and 2 bases from J, the gap between germline ends came to 9 bases. The CDR3 is 13 amino acids. Germline CDR1 and CDR2: MNHNY and SVGAGI (reference sequence). The DNA of the CDR3 is TGTGCCAGCAGTACAGGACAGAACTATGGCTACACCTTC. Its protein is CASSTGQNYGYTF.

The chain combines TRBV7-6 with TRBJ2-7, with 12 bases aligning to TRBD2. Germline V gives CDR1 SGHVS, CDR2 FNYEAQ. The junction had 5 bases not matched to a gene; V was cut back by 5 bases and J by 3 bases. The CDR3 loop spans 15 amino acids. The CDR3 loop reads CASSLGTSGYYEQYF. Written as DNA, the CDR3 is TGTGCCAGCAGCCTCGGGACTAGCGGGTACTACGAGCAGTACTTC.

The chain couples TRBV6-2 or TRBV6-3 to TRBJ2-7; tentatively, D is TRBD2 (5 bases). The CDR3 has 14 residues. The V end was cut by 7 bases, the J end by 2 bases, with 15 bases between. The germline gives CDR1 MNHEY, CDR2 SVGEGT. The CDR3 region is CASTPLGITYEQYF. The CDR3 nucleotides read TGTGCCAGCACCCCCCTCGGGATTACCTACGAGCAGTACTTC.

This chain joins TRBV5-1 and TRBJ1-4; tentative D call: TRBD1 (6 bases). This CDR3 contains 14 residues. The V end lost 4 bases, the J end lost 7 bases, and 14 bases lay between the germline ends. Germline-derived CDR1 and CDR2 are SGHRS and YFSETQ. CDR3 loop: CASSAQGTGEKLFF. The CDR3, as DNA: TGCGCCAGCAGCGCACAGGGCACCGGTGAAAAACTGTTTTTT.

This sequence joins TRBV2 and TRBJ1-1, with D perhaps TRBD1 (5 bases). This CDR3 is built from 16 residues. The V and J ends lost 2 bases and 1 base respectively, with 14 bases between them. Germline V gene data show CDR1 as SNHLY and CDR2 as FYNNEI. The CDR3 region is CASSERRGRANTEAFF. DNA of the CDR3: TGTGCCAGCAGTGAAAGACGGGGACGGGCGAACACTGAAGCTTTCTTT.

The V gene is TRBV2, the J gene TRBJ2-2; D gene uncertain. V lost 4 bases and J 2 bases, leaving 11 bases between the germline ends. Germline-derived CDR1 and CDR2 are SNHLY and FYNNEI. This CDR3 region has 15 residues. In DNA, the CDR3 is TGTGCCAGCAGTGGTTTGAGCCTAAACACCGGGGAGCTGTTTTTT. Residues: CASSGLSLNTGELFF.

The J gene is TRBJ1-1, the V gene TRBV28; D uncertain. Germline V lookup: CDR1 MDHEN, CDR2 SYDVKM. V lost 3 bases to trimming and J lost 1 base, with 9 bases between them. The CDR3 extends over 14 amino acids. The CDR3 DNA is TGTGCCAGCAGTTTGAAACTGGCGAACACTGAAGCTTTCTTT. This encodes CASSLKLANTEAFF.

The genes are TRBV3-1 (or the pseudogene TRBV3-2) and TRBJ2-1; the D is unclear. Trimming took off 4 bases at V and 0 bases at J, with 7 bases between the two ends. The length of the CDR3 is 14 residues. The germline V gene encodes CDR1 LGHDT and CDR2 YNNKEL (reference sequence). CDR3 amino acids: CASSRVSSYNEQFF. The CDR3 DNA follows: TGTGCCAGCAGCCGAGTGAGCTCCTACAATGAGCAGTTCTTC.

This chain connects TRBV6-5 to TRBJ2-7; the match to TRBD1 covers 8 bases. The V and J ends lost 2 bases and 1 base, in that order; junction bases with no gene match: 7. Germline values: CDR1 MNHEY, CDR2 SVGAGI. The CDR3 runs to 16 residues. CDR3 DNA: TGTGCCAGCAGTTACCAGACAGGGGTAAATTCCTACGAGCAGTACTTC. Translation gives CASSYQTGVNSYEQYF.

V and J are TRBV6-5 and TRBJ2-5; D is uncertain. This CDR3 is built from 14 residues. The V gene's germline CDR1 is MNHEY and CDR2 SVGAGI. V dropped 0 bases and J dropped 4 bases, with 9 bases sitting between them. The CDR3 region has the DNA TGTGCCAGCAGTTACTCGGCAGGAGTAGAGACCCAGTACTTC. As protein: CASSYSAGVETQYF.

This chain connects TRBV6-5 to TRBJ1-3; possibly TRBD1 for D (5 bases). Germline V gene lookup returns CDR1 MNHEY and CDR2 SVGAGI. V was shortened by 8 bases and J by 0 bases, with 11 bases between the two germline ends. The CDR3 spans 14 residues. This CDR3 is CASARGLSGNTIYF. The CDR3 nucleotides are TGTGCCAGCGCAAGGGGACTCTCTGGAAACACCATATATTTT.

The rearrangement uses TRBV12-3 or TRBV12-4 and TRBJ1-3; TRBD1 is a possible D gene (6 bases). Deletions cut 5 bases from V and 2 bases from J, with 7 bases between. The CDR3 length is 13 residues. Written as DNA, the CDR3 is TGTGCCAGCAGTACAGGGACTGGAAACACCATATATTTT. Protein: CASSTGTGNTIYF.